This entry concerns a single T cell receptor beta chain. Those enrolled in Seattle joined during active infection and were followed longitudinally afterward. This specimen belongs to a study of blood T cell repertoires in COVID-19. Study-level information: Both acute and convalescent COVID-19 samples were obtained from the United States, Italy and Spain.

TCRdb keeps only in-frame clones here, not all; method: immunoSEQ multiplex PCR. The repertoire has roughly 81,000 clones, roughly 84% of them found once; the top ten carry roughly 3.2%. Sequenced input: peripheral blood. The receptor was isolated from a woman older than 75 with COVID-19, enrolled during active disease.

The CDR3 DNA reads TGCGCCAGCAGCTTGGTTTCTGAGACCCAGTACTTC. Protein sequence: CASSLVSETQYF. This chain links TRBV5-1 with TRBJ2-5, with unresolved D. CDR1 and CDR2 from the germline V gene are SGHRS and YFSETQ. This CDR3 comprises 12 residues. V was trimmed by 0 bases and J by 5 bases, leaving 5 bases between them.